These 6 T cell receptor beta chains were all obtained from the same sample, sequenced in a study of response to subunit inactivated influenza vaccine. TCRdb itself ran the RT-PCR reads through MiXCR, one entry per CDR3 protein. The sample includes over 750,000 distinct CDR3 sequences, 21% of them seen just once. Source: PBMCs from blood, taken roughly 5 days after vaccination. The origin of the receptors is a man aged 50 to 60 who received an inactivated influenza vaccine.

The J gene is TRBJ1-1, the V gene TRBV20-1; D ambiguous. This CDR3 is 14 amino acids long. From germline, CDR1 is DFQATT and CDR2 SNEGSKA (reference sequence). Trimming shortened V by 3 bases and J by 6 bases, and 17 bases separated the two germline ends. CDR3 region: CSARKAGISAEAFF. The DNA for the CDR3 is TGCAGTGCTAGGAAGGCCGGGATTTCGGCTGAAGCTTTCTTT.

The sample holds many counts of this clonotype. The genes are TRBV24-1 and TRBJ2-3; TRBD1 aligns across 9 bases. Germline V gene lookup returns CDR1 KGHDR and CDR2 SFDVKD. V lost 4 bases to trimming and J lost 0 bases; unmatched junction nucleotides: 4. The CDR3 length is 16 residues. The CDR3 sequence is CATSDPGQGSTDTQYF. The CDR3 coding sequence is TGTGCCACCAGTGACCCAGGACAGGGGAGCACAGATACGCAGTATTTT.

The chain uses TRBV12-3 or TRBV12-4 and TRBJ2-7, with 10 positions matching TRBD1. This CDR3 is 17 amino acids long. Losses at the gene ends were 3 bases for V and 0 bases for J; bases not matched to a gene: 8. Written as DNA, the CDR3 is TGTGCCAGCAGTTTGACAGGGGGCTTCAGAAGCTCCTACGAGCAGTACTTC. The encoded protein is CASSLTGGFRSSYEQYF.

The chain couples TRBV6-5 to TRBJ2-5, with D perhaps matching TRBD1 (5 bases). V was clipped by 4 bases and J by 1 base, with 10 bases between them. The length of the CDR3 is 14 residues. Per the germline V gene, CDR1 is MNHEY and CDR2 is SVGAGI. CDR3 in DNA: TGTGCCAGCAGTTTAGGACACTTCCAAGAGACCCAGTACTTC. Protein sequence: CASSLGHFQETQYF.

Many counts were recorded for this clonotype. V and J are TRBV27 and TRBJ1-6, with TRBD1 matching 7 bases. There are 14 residues in the CDR3. Germline-derived CDR1 and CDR2 are MNHEY and SMNVEV (reference sequence). The junction had 8 bases not matched to a gene; V was cut back by 4 bases and J by 11 bases. The CDR3 DNA follows: TGTGCCAGCAGTTGGGGGACAGAGGGGACACCCCTCCACTTT. It translates to CASSWGTEGTPLHF.

The chain couples TRBV5-1 to TRBJ2-1; D is unresolved. V gave up 0 bases and J gave up 4 bases, with 11 bases separating them. Germline CDR1 and CDR2: SGHRS and YFSETQ. This CDR3 contains 15 residues. The DNA of the CDR3 is TGCGCCAGCAGCTTGGGTCCAGGCCATTACAATGAGCAGTTCTTC. Translating it yields CASSLGPGHYNEQFF.